Below, 8 T cell receptor beta chains from the same sample are listed, as sequenced in a study of early T cells in non-severe SARS-CoV-2 infection. TCRdb processed the 5' RACE reads anew with MiXCR; each CDR3 protein has one entry. The data contain around 77,000 distinct CDR3 sequences, 5% of them seen just once; the ten biggest clones take up under 8%. Sequencing was performed on whole blood, taken at baseline. These receptors were collected from an adult who was a healthcare worker with PCR-confirmed SARS-CoV-2 infection or an uninfected control (not recorded which).

This clonotype was found a few times. This CDR3 is CASSLTTHQVGQGTTEAFF. The CDR3 nucleotides read TGTGCCAGCAGTTTAACTACGCACCAAGTGGGGCAGGGGACCACTGAAGCTTTCTTT. This chain connects TRBV28 to TRBJ1-1; D perhaps matches TRBD1 (6 bases). This CDR3 contains 19 residues. The ends were cut back, 2 bases at V and 4 bases at J, with 26 bases in the middle. The germline V gene has CDR1 MDHEN and CDR2 SYDVKM.

The chain links TRBV24-1 to TRBJ2-2, with D perhaps TRBD1 (5 bases). V was pared by 7 bases and J by 8 bases, with 13 bases between. CDR3 size: 13 residues. Germline CDR1 KGHDR, CDR2 SFDVKD. CDR3 DNA: TGTGCCACCAGAGCTGACAGTTCAGGGGAGCTGTTTTTT. Its protein is CATRADSSGELFF.

The sample holds many counts of this clonotype. The V call is TRBV27, the J call TRBJ2-7; 7 bases match TRBD1. The CDR3 is made up of 15 amino acids. After removal of 0 bases from V and 4 bases from J, the junction contained 6 bases not matched to a gene. From germline, CDR1 is MNHEY and CDR2 SMNVEV (reference sequence). CDR3 in DNA: TGTGCCAGCAGTTTATCACAGGGGTGGGGGTACGAGCAGTACTTC. This encodes CASSLSQGWGYEQYF.

This clonotype was seen only a few times. The chain links TRBV19 to TRBJ2-3, with D perhaps matching TRBD2 (6 bases). Germline CDR1 is LNHDA and CDR2 is SQIVND (reference sequence). Trimming removed 3 bases from V and 5 bases from J, with 12 bases in between. The CDR3 has 14 residues. CDR3 amino acids: CASSIQRAGDTQYF. CDR3 nucleotide sequence: TGTGCCAGTAGTATCCAGCGGGCGGGAGATACGCAGTATTTT.

The gene calls are TRBV28 and TRBJ2-7; 7 bases agree with TRBD1. In germline, CDR1 is MDHEN, CDR2 SYDVKM. CDR3 length equals 13 residues. V shed 11 bases and J 0 bases; nucleotides not matched to a gene: 7. CDR3 region: CAGGQMNSYEQYF. The CDR3 DNA reads as TGTGCCGGGGGACAGATGAACTCCTACGAGCAGTACTTC.

This clonotype came up many times. The chain is built from TRBV20-1 and TRBJ1-1, with D hard to call. Trimming removed 0 bases from V and 3 bases from J, with 11 bases in between. The CDR3 consists of 14 residues. Germline lookup yields CDR1 DFQATT and CDR2 SNEGSKA (reference sequence). CDR3 DNA: TGCAGTGCTAGAGATGGTGGGGAGGACACTGAAGCTTTCTTT. Encoded protein: CSARDGGEDTEAFF.

The table lists this clonotype with many counts. The V gene is TRBV18, the J gene TRBJ2-2, with TRBD2 as a possible D gene (5 bases). Germline values: CDR1 KGHSH, CDR2 LQKENI. Trimming removed 1 base from V and 1 base from J, with 16 bases in between. The CDR3 has 18 amino acids. CDR3 protein: CASSPRQREKRNTGELFF. The CDR3 coding sequence is TGTGCCAGCTCACCACGCCAGAGGGAGAAGAGGAACACCGGGGAGCTGTTTTTT. The full variable domain, with the rest looked up from reference TRBV18 and TRBJ2-2, is NAGVMQNPRHLVRRRGQEARLRCSPMKGHSHVYWYRQLPEEGLKFMVYLQKENIIDESGMPKERFSAEFPKEGPSILRIQQVVRGDSAAYFCASSPRQREKRNTGELFFGEGSRLTVL.

In its sample, this clonotype was seen many times. This chain uses TRBV4-1 with TRBJ2-3; D is ambiguous. This CDR3 is built from 12 residues. Looked up from germline, CDR1 is MGHRA and CDR2 is YSYEKL. The germline V and J ends were trimmed by 1 base and 5 bases, with 4 bases remaining between them. As DNA, the CDR3 is TGCGCCAGCAGCCAAGTGATAGATACGCAGTATTTT. Its translation: CASSQVIDTQYF.